A selection of T cell receptor beta chains follows, all from one sample in a study of blood T cells in healthy people across ages. Using its own MiXCR run on the 5' RACE reads, TCRdb lists one record per CDR3 protein. The data contain about 570,000 distinct CDR3 sequences, around a quarter of them singletons. The same sample was also studied in work on T cells of mothers and their children.

The sample was blood. All receptors come from a boy aged 2-15 years in good health. CDR3s include the opening cysteine and the closing phenylalanine or tryptophan. A D gene is named only where the DNA matches it firmly. Not all rows give a size; the values are once, few, many and, for expanded clones, a class.

CDR3 DNA: TGTGCCACACAATGGCGGGAGAGCAATGAGCAGTTCTTC
CDR3 protein: CATQWRESNEQFF
V gene: TRBV6-5
J gene: TRBJ2-1
clone size: few
D gene: TRBD2

CDR3 DNA: TGTGCCATCAGAATGGACAGCGATAATTCACCCCTCCACTTT
CDR3 protein: CAIRMDSDNSPLHF
V gene: TRBV10-3
J gene: TRBJ1-6
clone size: -
D gene: -

CDR3 DNA: TGTGCCAGCAGTCCTCGACAGGGGGCTTATCAGCCCCAGCATTTT
CDR3 protein: CASSPRQGAYQPQHF
V gene: TRBV6-6
J gene: TRBJ1-5
clone size: -
D gene: TRBD1

CDR3 DNA: TGCAGTGCTGAAGACAGGCCGCGGGGCTACACCTTC
CDR3 protein: CSAEDRPRGYTF
V gene: TRBV20-1
J gene: TRBJ1-2
clone size: -
D gene: -

CDR3 DNA: TGTGCCAGCAGCGTAGCTACGGGACAGGATACCTACGAGCAGTACTTC
CDR3 protein: CASSVATGQDTYEQYF
V gene: TRBV9
J gene: TRBJ2-7
clone size: -
D gene: TRBD1

CDR3 DNA: TGTGCCAGCAGGCCTCGGGCTAGAGAAGAGACCCAGTACTTC
CDR3 protein: CASRPRAREETQYF
V gene: TRBV7-9
J gene: TRBJ2-5
clone size: -
D gene: -

CDR3 DNA: TGTGCCATCAGTGAGTCCCAAACGACCCTAACCGGGGAGCTGTTTTTT
CDR3 protein: CAISESQTTLTGELFF
V gene: TRBV10-3
J gene: TRBJ2-2
clone size: -
D gene: -

CDR3 DNA: TGCAGCGTTGTGAGGGGATCCAAAAACATTCGGTACTTC
CDR3 protein: CSVVRGSKNIRYF
V gene: TRBV29-1
J gene: TRBJ2-4
clone size: -
D gene: -

CDR3 DNA: TGTGCCACCAGCAAAGACTGGGAAAGCACAGATACGCAGTATTTT
CDR3 protein: CATSKDWESTDTQYF
V gene: TRBV15
J gene: TRBJ2-3
clone size: -
D gene: -

CDR3 DNA: TGTGCCAGCAGTGACGGGGGGGGAGTAAGTGAAAAACTGTTTTTT
CDR3 protein: CASSDGGGVSEKLFF
V gene: TRBV12-3/TRBV12-4
J gene: TRBJ1-4
clone size: -
D gene: -

CDR3 DNA: TGCAGTGCCTCGAAGGGCTGGAACACTGAAGCTTTCTTT
CDR3 protein: CSASKGWNTEAFF
V gene: TRBV20-1
J gene: TRBJ1-1
clone size: -
D gene: -

CDR3 DNA: TGCAGTGCTAGAATCCCGGACACCTACAATGAGCAGTTCTTC
CDR3 protein: CSARIPDTYNEQFF
V gene: TRBV20-1
J gene: TRBJ2-1
clone size: few
D gene: -

CDR3 DNA: TGTGCCAGCAGCTTAGACAACAGGGTTTTTGGCGAGCAGTACTTC
CDR3 protein: CASSLDNRVFGEQYF
V gene: TRBV7-9
J gene: TRBJ2-7
clone size: -
D gene: -

CDR3 DNA: TGCGCCAGCAGCCAATCCCACGGTCAAAGGGAGACCCAGTACTTC
CDR3 protein: CASSQSHGQRETQYF
V gene: TRBV4-3
J gene: TRBJ2-5
clone size: many
D gene: -

CDR3 DNA: TGTGCCAGCAGCAATGTCGACGGACTCCAAGAGACCCAGTACTTC
CDR3 protein: CASSNVDGLQETQYF
V gene: TRBV21-1
J gene: TRBJ2-5
clone size: -
D gene: -

CDR3 DNA: TGTGCCACCAGCAGCCGGACAGGCGTCACTGAAGCTTTCTTT
CDR3 protein: CATSSRTGVTEAFF
V gene: TRBV15
J gene: TRBJ1-1
clone size: few
D gene: TRBD1

CDR3 DNA: TGTGCCAGCAGCGTATGGATAGGGGGCGATGGGGCCAACGTCCTGACTTTC
CDR3 protein: CASSVWIGGDGANVLTF
V gene: TRBV9
J gene: TRBJ2-6
clone size: few
D gene: TRBD1